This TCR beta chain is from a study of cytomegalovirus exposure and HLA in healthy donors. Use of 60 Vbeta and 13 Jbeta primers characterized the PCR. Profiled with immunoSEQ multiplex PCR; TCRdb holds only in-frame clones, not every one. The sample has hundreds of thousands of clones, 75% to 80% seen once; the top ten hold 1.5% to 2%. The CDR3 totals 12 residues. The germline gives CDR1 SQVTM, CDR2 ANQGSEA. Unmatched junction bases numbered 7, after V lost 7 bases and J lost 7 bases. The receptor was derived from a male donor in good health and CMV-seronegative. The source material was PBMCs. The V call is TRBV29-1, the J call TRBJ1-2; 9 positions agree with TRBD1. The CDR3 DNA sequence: TGCAGCGATGGCCGGACAGGGGTTGGCTACACCTTC. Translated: CSDGRTGVGYTF.